The 5 T cell receptor beta chains in this list originate from one sample, sequenced in a study of blood T cell repertoires in COVID-19. Libraries were prepared by immunoSEQ multiplex PCR; TCRdb keeps only in-frame clonotypes and omits some of them. Of about 270,000 clones listed, approximately 85% are singletons. The sample was PBMCs or T cells enriched from blood (not recorded which). Source of these receptors: a woman in her forties or fifties with acute COVID-19.

The gene calls are TRBV2 and TRBJ1-6; D gene uncertain. This CDR3 region has 16 residues. Trimming pared 6 bases from V and 0 bases from J, leaving 12 bases between. Germline lookup yields CDR1 SNHLY and CDR2 FYNNEI. The CDR3, as DNA: TGTGCCAGCAGCGGCCTGGGGAGCTCCTATAATTCACCCCTCCACTTT. This codes for CASSGLGSSYNSPLHF.

The V call is TRBV7-9, the J call TRBJ2-1, with 9 bases lining up with TRBD2. Germline-derived CDR1 and CDR2 are SEHNR and FQNEAQ (reference sequence). The CDR3 consists of 15 residues. With V trimmed by 1 base and J by 4 bases, 2 bases remained unmatched. The CDR3 DNA reads TGTGCCAGCAGCTTAGAAGCGGGGGGATACAATGAGCAGTTCTTC. It specifies CASSLEAGGYNEQFF.

This clone was observed once. J is TRBJ1-1 and V is TRBV7-8; 7 positions agree with TRBD1. The CDR3 extends over 15 amino acids. Germline CDR1 is SGHVS and CDR2 is FQNEAQ. The V segment lost 7 bases and the J segment 3 bases; nucleotides outside the gene matches: 11. CDR3 sequence (DNA): TGTGCCAGCACCCAAGGAGCCAGGGGGTACACTGAAGCTTTCTTT. Protein product: CASTQGARGYTEAFF.

This sequence joins TRBV28 and TRBJ2-3; the match to TRBD2 covers 8 bases. After removal of 8 bases from V and 6 bases from J, the junction contained 16 bases not matched to a gene. Germline V CDR1 and CDR2: MDHEN, SYDVKM. There are 16 residues in the CDR3. In nucleotides, the CDR3 is TGTGCCAGCCTACTCCCGGCGGCGGGGGGAATGGATACGCAGTATTTT. It codes for CASLLPAAGGMDTQYF.

This clone was counted a few times. The chain carries TRBV27 and TRBJ1-4; D ambiguous. The CDR3 sequence is 18 residues long. The germline gives CDR1 MNHEY, CDR2 SMNVEV (reference sequence). Trimming took off 7 bases at V and 0 bases at J, with 21 bases between the two ends. CDR3 sequence: CASTTGGDRIATNEKLFF. As DNA, the CDR3 is TGTGCCAGCACCACGGGCGGGGATCGAATTGCAACTAATGAAAAACTGTTTTTT.